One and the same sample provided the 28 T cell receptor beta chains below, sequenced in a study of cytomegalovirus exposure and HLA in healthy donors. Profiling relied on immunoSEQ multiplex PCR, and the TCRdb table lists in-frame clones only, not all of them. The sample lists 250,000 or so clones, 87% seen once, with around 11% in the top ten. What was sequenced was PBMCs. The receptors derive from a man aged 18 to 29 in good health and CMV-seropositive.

The CDR3 spells CASSLVSRTEGYTF. The DNA of the CDR3 is TGTGCCAGCAGCTTGGTGTCCAGGACGGAGGGCTACACCTTC. The V and J genes are TRBV5-6 and TRBJ1-2; D call uncertain. The ends were cut back, 0 bases at V and 8 bases at J, with 14 bases in the middle. The CDR3 spans 14 residues. Germline V lookup: CDR1 SGHDT, CDR2 YYEEEE.

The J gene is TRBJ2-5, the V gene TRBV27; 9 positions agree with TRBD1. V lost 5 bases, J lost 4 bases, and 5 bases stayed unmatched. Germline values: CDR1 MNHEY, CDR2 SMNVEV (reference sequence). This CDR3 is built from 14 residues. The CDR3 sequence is CASSPGTGRETQYF. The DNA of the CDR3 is TGTGCCAGCAGTCCTGGGACAGGGAGAGAGACCCAGTACTTC.

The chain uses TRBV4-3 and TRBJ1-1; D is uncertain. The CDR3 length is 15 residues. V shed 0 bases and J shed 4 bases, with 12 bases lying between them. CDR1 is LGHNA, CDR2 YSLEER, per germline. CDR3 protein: CASSQDFTRGTEAFF. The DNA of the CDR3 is TGCGCCAGCAGCCAAGATTTCACCCGGGGCACTGAAGCTTTCTTT.

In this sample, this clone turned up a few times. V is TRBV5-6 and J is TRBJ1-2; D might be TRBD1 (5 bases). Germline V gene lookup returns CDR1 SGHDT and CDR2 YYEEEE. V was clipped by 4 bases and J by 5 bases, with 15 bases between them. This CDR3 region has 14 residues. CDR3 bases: TGTGCCAGCAGCGTCCTCAGGGTCGAGTATGGCTACACCTTC. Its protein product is CASSVLRVEYGYTF.

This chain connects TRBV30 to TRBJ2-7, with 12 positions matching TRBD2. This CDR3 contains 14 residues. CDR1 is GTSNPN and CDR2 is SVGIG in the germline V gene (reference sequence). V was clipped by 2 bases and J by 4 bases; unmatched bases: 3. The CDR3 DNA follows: TGTGCCTGGAGTCGGCTAGCGGGAGGGTACGAGCAGTACTTC. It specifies CAWSRLAGGYEQYF.

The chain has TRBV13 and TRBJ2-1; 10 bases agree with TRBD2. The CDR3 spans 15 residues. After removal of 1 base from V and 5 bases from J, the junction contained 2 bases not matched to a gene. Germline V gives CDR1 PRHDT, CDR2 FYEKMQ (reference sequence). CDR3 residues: CASSLELAGNNEQFF. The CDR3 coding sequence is TGTGCCAGCAGCTTAGAACTAGCGGGAAACAATGAGCAGTTCTTC. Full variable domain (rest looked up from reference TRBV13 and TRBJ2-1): AAGVIQSPRHLIKEKRETATLKCYPIPRHDTVYWYQQGPGQDPQFLISFYEKMQSDKGSIPDRFSAQQFSDYHSELNMSSLELGDSALYFCASSLELAGNNEQFFGPGTRLTVL.

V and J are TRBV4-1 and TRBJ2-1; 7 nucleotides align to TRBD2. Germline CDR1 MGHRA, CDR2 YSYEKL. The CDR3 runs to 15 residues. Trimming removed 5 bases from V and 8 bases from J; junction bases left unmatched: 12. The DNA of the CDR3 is TGCGCCAGCAGCTTTAGAGGACTAGGAGGCGATGAGCAGTTCTTC. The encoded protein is CASSFRGLGGDEQFF.

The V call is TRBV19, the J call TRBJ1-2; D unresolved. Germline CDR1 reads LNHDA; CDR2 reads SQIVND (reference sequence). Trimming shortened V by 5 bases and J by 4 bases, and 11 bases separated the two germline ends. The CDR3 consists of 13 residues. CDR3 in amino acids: CASSLERTYGYTF. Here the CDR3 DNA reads TGTGCCAGTAGTTTGGAACGGACCTATGGCTACACCTTC.

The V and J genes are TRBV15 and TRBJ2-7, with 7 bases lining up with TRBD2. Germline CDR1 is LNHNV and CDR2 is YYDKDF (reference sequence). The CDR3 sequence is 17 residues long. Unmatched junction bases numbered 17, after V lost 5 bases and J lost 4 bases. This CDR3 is CATSLTTGGHRRYEQYF. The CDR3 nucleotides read TGTGCCACCAGCCTTACAACGGGGGGTCACAGACGTTACGAGCAGTACTTC.

The CDR3 sequence is CASSGGTVVVGEQYF. The CDR3 DNA reads as TGTGCCAGCAGTGGGGGGACAGTTGTAGTAGGCGAGCAGTACTTC. V and J are TRBV25-1 and TRBJ2-7; TRBD1 agrees at 7 bases. V lost 4 bases and J lost 6; bases outside the gene matches: 12. This CDR3 contains 15 residues. CDR1 and CDR2 (germline): MGHDK, SYGVNS.

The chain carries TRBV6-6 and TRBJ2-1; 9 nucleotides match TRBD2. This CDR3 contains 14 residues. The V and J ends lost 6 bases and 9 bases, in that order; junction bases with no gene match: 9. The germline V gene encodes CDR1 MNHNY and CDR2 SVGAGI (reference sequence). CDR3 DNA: TGTGCCAGCAGCACGGGCGGGAGGGCCGGTGAGCAGTTCTTC. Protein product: CASSTGGRAGEQFF.

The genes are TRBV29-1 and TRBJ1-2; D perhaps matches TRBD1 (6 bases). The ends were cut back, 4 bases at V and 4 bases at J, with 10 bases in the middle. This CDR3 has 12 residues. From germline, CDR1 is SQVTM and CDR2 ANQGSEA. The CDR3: CSVGTASYGYTF. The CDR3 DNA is TGCAGCGTTGGGACAGCGAGCTATGGCTACACCTTC.

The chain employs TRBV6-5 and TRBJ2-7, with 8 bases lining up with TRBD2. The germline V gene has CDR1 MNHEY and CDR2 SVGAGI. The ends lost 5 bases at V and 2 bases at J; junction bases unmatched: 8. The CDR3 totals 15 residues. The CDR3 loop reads CASSTGLAGTYEQYF. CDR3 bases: TGTGCCAGCAGTACCGGTCTAGCGGGTACCTACGAGCAGTACTTC.

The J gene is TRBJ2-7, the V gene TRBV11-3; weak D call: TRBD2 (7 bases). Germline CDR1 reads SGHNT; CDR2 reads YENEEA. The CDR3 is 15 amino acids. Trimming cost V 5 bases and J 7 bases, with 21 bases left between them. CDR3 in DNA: TGTGCCAGCAGCCTTGATCGGGACAAAGCGGGGGAGCAGTACTTC. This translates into CASSLDRDKAGEQYF.

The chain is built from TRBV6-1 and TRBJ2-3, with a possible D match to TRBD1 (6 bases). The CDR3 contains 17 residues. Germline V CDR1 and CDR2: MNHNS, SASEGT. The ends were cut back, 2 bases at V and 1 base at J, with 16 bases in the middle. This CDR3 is CASSEQGRAFRTDTQYF. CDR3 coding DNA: TGTGCCAGCAGTGAACAGGGGCGAGCGTTTCGCACAGATACGCAGTATTTT.

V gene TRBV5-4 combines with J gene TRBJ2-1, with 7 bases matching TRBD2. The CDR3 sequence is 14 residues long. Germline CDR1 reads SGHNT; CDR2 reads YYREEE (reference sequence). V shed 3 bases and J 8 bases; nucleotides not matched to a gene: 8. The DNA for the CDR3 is TGTGCCAGCAGCTCCGGCGGGAGTAGGGATGAGCAGTTCTTC. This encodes CASSSGGSRDEQFF. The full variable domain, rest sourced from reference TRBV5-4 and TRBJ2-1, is ETGVTQSPTHLIKTRGQQVTLRCSSQSGHNTVSWYQQALGQGPQFIFQYYREEENGRGNFPPRFSGLQFPNYSSELNVNALELDDSALYLCASSSGGSRDEQFFGPGTRLTVL.

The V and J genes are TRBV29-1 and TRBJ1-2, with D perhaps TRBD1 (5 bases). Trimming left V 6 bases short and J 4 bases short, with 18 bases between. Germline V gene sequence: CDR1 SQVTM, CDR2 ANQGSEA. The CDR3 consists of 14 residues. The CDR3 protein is CSVSPGTASYGYTF. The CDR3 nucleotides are TGCAGCGTAAGCCCCGGGACGGCATCCTATGGCTACACCTTC.

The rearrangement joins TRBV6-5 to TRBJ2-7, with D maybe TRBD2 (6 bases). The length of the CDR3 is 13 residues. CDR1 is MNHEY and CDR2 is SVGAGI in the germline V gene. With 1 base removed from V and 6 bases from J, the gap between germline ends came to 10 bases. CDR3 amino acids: CASSYFQGGEQYF. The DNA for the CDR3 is TGTGCCAGCAGTTACTTCCAGGGAGGCGAGCAGTACTTC.

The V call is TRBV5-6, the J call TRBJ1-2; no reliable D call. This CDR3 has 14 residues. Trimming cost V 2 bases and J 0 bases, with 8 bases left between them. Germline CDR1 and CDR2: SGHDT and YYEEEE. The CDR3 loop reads CASSFIYSNYGYTF. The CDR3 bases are TGTGCCAGCAGCTTCATCTACTCTAACTATGGCTACACCTTC.

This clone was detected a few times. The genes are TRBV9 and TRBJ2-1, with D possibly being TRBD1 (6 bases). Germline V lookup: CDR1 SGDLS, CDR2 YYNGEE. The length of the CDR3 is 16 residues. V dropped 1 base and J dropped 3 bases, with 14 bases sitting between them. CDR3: CASSVSIQGHYNEQFF. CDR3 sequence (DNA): TGTGCCAGCAGCGTATCTATACAGGGTCACTACAATGAGCAGTTCTTC.

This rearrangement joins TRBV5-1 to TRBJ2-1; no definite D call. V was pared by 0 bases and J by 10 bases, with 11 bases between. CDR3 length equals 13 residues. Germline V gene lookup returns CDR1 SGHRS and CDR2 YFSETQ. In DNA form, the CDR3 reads TGCGCCAGCAGCTTGGGGATGGAAAAGGAGCAGTTCTTC. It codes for CASSLGMEKEQFF.

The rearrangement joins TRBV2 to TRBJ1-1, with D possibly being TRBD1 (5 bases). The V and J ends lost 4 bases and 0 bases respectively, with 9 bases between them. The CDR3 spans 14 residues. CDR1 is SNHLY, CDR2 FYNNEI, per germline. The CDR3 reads CASSGEGLNTEAFF. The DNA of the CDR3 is TGTGCCAGCAGTGGTGAGGGACTGAACACTGAAGCTTTCTTT.

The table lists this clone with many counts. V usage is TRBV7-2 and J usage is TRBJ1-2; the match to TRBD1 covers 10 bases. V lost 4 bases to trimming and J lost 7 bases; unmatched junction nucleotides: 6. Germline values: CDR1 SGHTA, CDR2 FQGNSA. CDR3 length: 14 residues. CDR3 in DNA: TGTGCCAGCAGCTCGGGGACAGGGGAGTCTGGCTACACCTTC. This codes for CASSSGTGESGYTF.

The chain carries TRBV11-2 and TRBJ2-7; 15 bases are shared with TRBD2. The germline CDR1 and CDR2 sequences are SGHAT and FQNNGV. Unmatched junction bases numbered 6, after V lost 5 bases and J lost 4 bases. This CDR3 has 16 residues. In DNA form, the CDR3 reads TGTGCCAGCAGCCGCGGGACTAGCGGGAGGTGGTACGAGCAGTACTTC. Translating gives CASSRGTSGRWYEQYF.

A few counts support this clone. The CDR3, as DNA: TGTGCCAGCTCACAGGGGGCCCCGAATACGCAGTATTTT. Its translation: CASSQGAPNTQYF. The chain combines TRBV19 with TRBJ2-3, with 9 nucleotides matching TRBD1. From germline, CDR1 is LNHDA and CDR2 SQIVND (reference sequence). J gave up 7 bases and V 9 bases, and 8 bases lay outside the gene matches. The CDR3 is 13 residues long.

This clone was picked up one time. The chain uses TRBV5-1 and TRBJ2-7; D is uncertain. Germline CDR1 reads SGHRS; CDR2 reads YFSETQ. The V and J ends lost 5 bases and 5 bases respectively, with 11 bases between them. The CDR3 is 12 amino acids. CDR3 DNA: TGCGCCAGCAGTCGAGCCCAGGACGAGCAGTACTTC. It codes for CASSRAQDEQYF.

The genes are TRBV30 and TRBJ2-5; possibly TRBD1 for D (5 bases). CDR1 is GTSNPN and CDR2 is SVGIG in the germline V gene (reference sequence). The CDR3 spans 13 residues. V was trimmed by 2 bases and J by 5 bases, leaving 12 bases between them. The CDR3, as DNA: TGTGCCTGGAGTTCAGGGTCCGGCGAGACCCAGTACTTC. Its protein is CAWSSGSGETQYF.

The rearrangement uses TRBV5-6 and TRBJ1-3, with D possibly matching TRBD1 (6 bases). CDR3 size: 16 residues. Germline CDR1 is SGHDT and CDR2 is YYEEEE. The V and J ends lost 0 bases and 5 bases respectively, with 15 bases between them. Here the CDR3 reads CASSLERTEPRNTIYF. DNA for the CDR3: TGTGCCAGCAGCTTGGAGAGGACAGAACCTAGAAACACCATATATTTT.